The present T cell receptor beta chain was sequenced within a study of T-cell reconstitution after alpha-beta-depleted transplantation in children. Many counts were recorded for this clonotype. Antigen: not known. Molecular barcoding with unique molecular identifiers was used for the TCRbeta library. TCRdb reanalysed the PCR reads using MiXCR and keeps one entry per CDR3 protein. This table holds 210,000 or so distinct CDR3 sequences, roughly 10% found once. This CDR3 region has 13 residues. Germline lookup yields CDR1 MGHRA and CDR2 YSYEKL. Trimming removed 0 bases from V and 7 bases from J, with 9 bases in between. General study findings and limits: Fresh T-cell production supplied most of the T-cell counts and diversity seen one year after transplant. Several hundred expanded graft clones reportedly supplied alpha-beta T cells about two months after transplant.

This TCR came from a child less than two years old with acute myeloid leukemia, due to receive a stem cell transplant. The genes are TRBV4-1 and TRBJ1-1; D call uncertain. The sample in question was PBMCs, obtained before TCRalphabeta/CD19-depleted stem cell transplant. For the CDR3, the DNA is TGCGCCAGCAGCCAAGATCCGGCGGGTGAAGCTTTCTTT. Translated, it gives CASSQDPAGEAFF.